These T cell receptor beta chains were read from a single sample in a study of T cell responses to AZD1222 COVID-19 vaccine. Clones were sequenced by immunoSEQ multiplex PCR, and TCRdb holds only the in-frame ones, with some missing. The sample yields 100,000 to 150,000 clones, around 89% seen once. The sample in question was peripheral blood, obtained on day 0 of AZD1222 vaccination. These TCRs come from an adult in good health. Each CDR3 is given with its conserved first and last residue. The order of the fields is CDR3 protein, CDR3 DNA, V gene, clone size, D gene, J gene. The D gene is left open where the match is weak. Clone size appears in some rows only: once, few, many, or a class for an expanded clone.

CASSPQGVAAGELFF,TGTGCCAGCAGCCCTCAAGGGGTAGCGGCCGGGGAGCTGTTTTTT,TRBV21-1,NA,NA,TRBJ2-2
CASSLDGSQPQHF,TGTGCCAGCAGCTTGGATGGGTCACAGCCCCAGCATTTT,TRBV5-8,NA,NA,TRBJ1-5
CASTTTGTNTRPEQYF,TGTGCCAGCACCACTACCGGGACTAACACGCGTCCCGAGCAGTACTTC,TRBV13,NA,TRBD2,TRBJ2-7
CASSRGAMSSYEQYF,TGTGCCAGCAGCCGAGGGGCCATGAGCTCCTACGAGCAGTACTTC,TRBV14,NA,NA,TRBJ2-7
CASSSITPGQAYEQYF,TGTGCCAGCAGCTCCATAACCCCGGGACAGGCGTACGAGCAGTACTTC,TRBV7-9,NA,TRBD1,TRBJ2-7
CASSQGGTGNQPQHF,TGTGCCAGCAGTCAGGGGGGGACGGGCAATCAGCCCCAGCATTTT,TRBV6-5,NA,TRBD1,TRBJ1-5
CSVGEIGQPQHF,TGCAGCGTTGGGGAGATAGGTCAGCCCCAGCATTTT,TRBV29-1,NA,NA,TRBJ1-5
CASSADSYEQYF,TGTGCCAGCAGTGCAGACAGCTACGAGCAGTACTTC,TRBV2,NA,NA,TRBJ2-7
CASSPSRGAATDTQYF,TGTGCCAGCAGCCCCTCCCGGGGGGCCGCCACAGATACGCAGTATTTT,TRBV5-4,NA,NA,TRBJ2-3
CAWSILKTEAFF,TGTGCCTGGAGTATTTTAAAGACTGAAGCTTTCTTT,TRBV30,NA,NA,TRBJ1-1
CASSWTANTEAFF,TGTGCCAGCAGTTGGACAGCGAACACTGAAGCTTTCTTT,TRBV27,NA,NA,TRBJ1-1
CASSQPGQGDDGYTF,TGTGCCAGCAGCCAACCGGGACAGGGTGATGACGGCTACACCTTC,TRBV7-3,NA,TRBD1,TRBJ1-2
CASSDFVGRAYEQYF,TGTGCCAGCAGTGACTTTGTTGGTAGGGCCTACGAGCAGTACTTC,TRBV6-4,NA,NA,TRBJ2-7
CASSLAPAGSSGANVLTF,TGCGCCAGCAGCTTGGCCCCCGCAGGGTCCTCTGGGGCCAACGTCCTGACTTTC,TRBV5-1,NA,NA,TRBJ2-6
CASTAGMTQPQHF,TGTGCCAGCACGGCAGGTATGACTCAGCCCCAGCATTTT,TRBV6-5,NA,NA,TRBJ1-5
CASTPQGYGYTF,TGTGCCAGCACCCCTCAGGGGTATGGCTACACCTTC,TRBV28,NA,NA,TRBJ1-2
CASTPRAARTDTQYF,TGTGCCAGCACGCCCAGGGCAGCCCGCACAGATACGCAGTATTTT,TRBV6-5,NA,NA,TRBJ2-3
CSVAGTGGYTF,TGCAGCGTTGCAGGGACGGGTGGCTACACCTTC,TRBV29-1,NA,NA,TRBJ1-2
CASSYGQTNQPQHF,TGTGCCAGCAGCTATGGACAGACCAATCAGCCCCAGCATTTT,TRBV6-5,NA,NA,TRBJ1-5
CASRYRDRGPSFPYEKLFF,TGTGCCAGTAGATACCGGGACAGGGGGCCCTCGTTCCCCTACGAAAAACTGTTTTTT,TRBV19,NA,TRBD1,TRBJ1-4
CAISGSGQALYEQYF,TGTGCCATCAGTGGCTCGGGACAGGCGCTCTACGAGCAGTACTTC,TRBV10-3,NA,TRBD1,TRBJ2-7
CASSLGGGALYTDTQYF,TGTGCCAGCAGCTTGGGGGGCGGGGCCCTTTACACAGATACGCAGTATTTT,TRBV7-2,NA,NA,TRBJ2-3
CASSSKTAASNEKLFF,TGTGCCAGCAGCTCCAAGACAGCGGCCTCTAATGAAAAACTGTTTTTT,TRBV5-4,NA,NA,TRBJ1-4
CASSLWSQPQHF,TGTGCCAGCAGCCTCTGGTCTCAGCCCCAGCATTTT,TRBV6-2/TRBV6-3,NA,NA,TRBJ1-5
CASSYTENTEAFF,TGTGCCAGCAGTTACACAGAGAACACTGAAGCTTTCTTT,TRBV6-5,NA,NA,TRBJ1-1
CASGYLGEAIYF,TGTGCCAGCGGATACTTGGGGGAAGCCATATATTTT,TRBV27,NA,NA,TRBJ1-3
CASSLGQGSYEQYF,TGCGCCAGCAGCCTAGGACAGGGGTCCTACGAGCAGTACTTC,TRBV4-1,NA,TRBD1,TRBJ2-7
CASIRDSMNTEAFF,TGTGCCAGCATAAGAGACAGCATGAACACTGAAGCTTTCTTT,TRBV6-5,NA,NA,TRBJ1-1
CASSLLGRDNTIYF,TGTGCCAGCAGTTTACTGGGCAGGGATAACACCATATATTTT,TRBV28,once,NA,TRBJ1-3
CARGETETNTEAFF,TGTGCCAGAGGGGAGACTGAGACGAACACTGAAGCTTTCTTT,TRBV27,NA,NA,TRBJ1-1
CASSPQRQGYIEKLFF,TGTGCCAGTAGTCCCCAGCGACAGGGTTATATTGAAAAACTGTTTTTT,TRBV19,NA,TRBD1,TRBJ1-4
CASRSVLAKNIQYF,TGTGCCAGCAGATCGGTCCTAGCCAAAAACATTCAGTACTTC,TRBV7-2,NA,NA,TRBJ2-4
CASSFSGRAFIETQYF,TGCGCCAGCAGCTTCAGCGGGAGGGCGTTCATAGAGACCCAGTACTTC,TRBV5-1,NA,TRBD2,TRBJ2-5
CATSRDRAAYNEQFF,TGTGCCACCAGCAGAGATCGGGCAGCCTACAATGAGCAGTTCTTC,TRBV15,NA,NA,TRBJ2-1
CASSPGGNSPLHF,TGTGCCAGCTCACCAGGGGGAAATTCACCCCTCCACTTT,TRBV18,NA,NA,TRBJ1-6
CASTTPGNYGYTF,TGTGCCAGCACCACCCCGGGGAACTATGGCTACACCTTC,TRBV12-3/TRBV12-4,NA,NA,TRBJ1-2
CASSLDRGTRKLFF,TGTGCCAGCTCTCTAGACAGGGGGACGCGAAAACTGTTTTTT,TRBV6-5,NA,TRBD1,TRBJ1-4
CASSLSGRGAYEQYF,TGTGCCAGCAGTTTATCGGGGAGGGGGGCCTACGAGCAGTACTTC,TRBV27,NA,NA,TRBJ2-7